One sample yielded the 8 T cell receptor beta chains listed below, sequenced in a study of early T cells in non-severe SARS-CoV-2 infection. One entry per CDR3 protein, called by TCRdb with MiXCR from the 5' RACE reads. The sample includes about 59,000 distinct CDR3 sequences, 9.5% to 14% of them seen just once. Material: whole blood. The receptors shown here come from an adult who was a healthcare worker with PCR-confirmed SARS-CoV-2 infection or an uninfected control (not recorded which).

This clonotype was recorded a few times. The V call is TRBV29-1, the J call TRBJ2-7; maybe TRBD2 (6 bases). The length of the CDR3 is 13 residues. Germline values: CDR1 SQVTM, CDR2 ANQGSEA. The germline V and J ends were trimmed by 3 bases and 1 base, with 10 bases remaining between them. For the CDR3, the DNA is TGCAGCGTTGACGGCGGGGCGTCCTACGAGCAGTACTTC. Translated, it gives CSVDGGASYEQYF.

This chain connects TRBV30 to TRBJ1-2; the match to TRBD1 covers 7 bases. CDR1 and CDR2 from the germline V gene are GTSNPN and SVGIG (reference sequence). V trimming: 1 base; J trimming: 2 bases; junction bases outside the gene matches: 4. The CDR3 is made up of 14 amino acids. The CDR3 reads CAWSGGGPNYGYTF. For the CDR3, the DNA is TGTGCCTGGAGTGGAGGGGGCCCGAACTATGGCTACACCTTC. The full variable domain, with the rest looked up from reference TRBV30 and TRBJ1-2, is SQTIHQWPATLVQPVGSPLSLECTVEGTSNPNLYWYRQAAGRGLQLLFYSVGIGQISSEVPQNLSASRPQDRQFILSSKKLLLSDSGFYLCAWSGGGPNYGYTFGSGTRLTVV.

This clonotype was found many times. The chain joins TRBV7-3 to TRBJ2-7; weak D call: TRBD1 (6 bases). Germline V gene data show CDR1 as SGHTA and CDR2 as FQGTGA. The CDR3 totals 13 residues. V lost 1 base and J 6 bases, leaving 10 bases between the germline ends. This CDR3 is CASSLNQGREQYF. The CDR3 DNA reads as TGTGCCAGCAGCTTAAATCAGGGGCGCGAGCAGTACTTC.

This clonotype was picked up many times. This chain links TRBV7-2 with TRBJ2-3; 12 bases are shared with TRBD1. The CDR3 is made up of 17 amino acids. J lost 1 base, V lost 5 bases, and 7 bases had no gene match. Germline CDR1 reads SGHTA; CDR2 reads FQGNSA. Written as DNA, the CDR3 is TGTGCCAGCAGCCCCTGGGACAGGGGGCGCGGCACAGATACGCAGTATTTT. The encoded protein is CASSPWDRGRGTDTQYF.

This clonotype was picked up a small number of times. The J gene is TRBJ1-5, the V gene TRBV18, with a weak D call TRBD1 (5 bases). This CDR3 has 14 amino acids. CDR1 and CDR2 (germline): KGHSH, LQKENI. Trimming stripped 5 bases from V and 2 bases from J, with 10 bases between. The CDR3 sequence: CASSYRDGNQPQHF. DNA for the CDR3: TGTGCCAGCTCATACCGGGACGGCAATCAGCCCCAGCATTTT.

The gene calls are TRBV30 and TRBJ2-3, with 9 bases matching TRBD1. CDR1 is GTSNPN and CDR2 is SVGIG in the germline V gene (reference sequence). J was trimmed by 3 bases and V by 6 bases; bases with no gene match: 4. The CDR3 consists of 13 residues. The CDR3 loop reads CACSDRGTDTQYF. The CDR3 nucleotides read TGTGCCTGCTCGGACAGGGGAACAGATACGCAGTATTTT.

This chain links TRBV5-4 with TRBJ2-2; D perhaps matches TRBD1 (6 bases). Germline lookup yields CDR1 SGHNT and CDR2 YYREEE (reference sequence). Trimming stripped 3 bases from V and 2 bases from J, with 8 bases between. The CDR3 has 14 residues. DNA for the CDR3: TGTGCCAGCAGCTGGGACATCAACACCGGGGAGCTGTTTTTT. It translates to CASSWDINTGELFF. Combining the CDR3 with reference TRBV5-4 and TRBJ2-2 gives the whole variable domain ETGVTQSPTHLIKTRGQQVTLRCSSQSGHNTVSWYQQALGQGPQFIFQYYREEENGRGNFPPRFSGLQFPNYSSELNVNALELDDSALYLCASSWDINTGELFFGEGSRLTVL.

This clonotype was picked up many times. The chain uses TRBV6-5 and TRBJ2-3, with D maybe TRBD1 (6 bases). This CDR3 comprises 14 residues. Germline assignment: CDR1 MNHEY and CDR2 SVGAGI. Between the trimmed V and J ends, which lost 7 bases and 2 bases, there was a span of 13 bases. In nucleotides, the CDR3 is TGTGCCAGCACTTCCAGGGGAATCACAGATACGCAGTATTTT. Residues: CASTSRGITDTQYF.